This T cell receptor beta chain was identified during a study of sequential checkpoint blockade in melanoma. Study context: Arm A got nivolumab then ipilimumab; arm B the reverse, 1:1. Maintenance nivolumab came after either treatment sequence.

The data were produced by immunoSEQ multiplex PCR, yet TCRdb's version contains in-frame clones alone and is incomplete. Of 5,000 or so clones in the sample, about 71% were seen once. CDR1 and CDR2 from the germline V gene are SQVTM and ANQGSEA. The CDR3 has 12 residues. With 3 bases removed from V and 6 bases from J, the gap between germline ends came to 11 bases. Documented treatment: randomized to nivolumab then ipilimumab (arm A) or the reverse (arm B). Patients had received no earlier DNA-damaging chemotherapy. PBMC sorting kept live CD3+CD8+ cells without CD19 or CD56. Sequences were derived from CD8+ T cells sorted from blood (inferred from file names), sampled from a patient given nivolumab and ipilimumab in sequence. V and J are TRBV29-1 and TRBJ1-2, with D possibly matching TRBD1 (6 bases). The sequence came from a human patient with melanoma. Some clones in this sample may be carry-over from other donors' samples. CDR3 residues: CSVDRTEDGYTF. The DNA for the CDR3 is TGCAGCGTTGACCGGACAGAGGATGGCTACACCTTC. Using reference TRBV29-1 and TRBJ1-2 for the parts outside the CDR3, the full variable domain is SAVISQKPSRDICQRGTSLTIQCQVDSQVTMMFWYRQQPGQSLTLIATANQGSEATYESGFVIDKFPISRPNLTFSTLTVSNMSPEDSSIYLCSVDRTEDGYTFGSGTRLTVV.